This T cell receptor (beta chain) was observed in a study of T cell responses to AZD1222 COVID-19 vaccine. Notes on this clone: As yet, its antigen is unknown.

Whole-study findings and limits: Spike-specific TCR breadth and depth were elevated following two AZD1222 doses. Reportedly, close to half of spike-specific TCRs are directed against unmutated variant regions. Baseline serostatus was positive in only a handful of AZD1222 recipients. Sampled repertoires all dated from after the peak T cell response.

V lost 5 bases and J lost 3; bases outside the gene matches: 3. The CDR3 sequence is 13 residues long. CDR1 and CDR2 (germline): SGHTA, FQGTGA. The method was immunoSEQ multiplex PCR; TCRdb's version includes in-frame clones alone and lacks a portion of them. This sample has approximately 80,000 clones, with around 90% found just once. The material sequenced was peripheral blood, taken on day 0 of AZD1222 vaccination. The sequence was obtained from an adult in good health. V and J are TRBV7-3 and TRBJ1-1; 7 bases map to TRBD1. The chain's CDR3 is CASSRGTDTEAFF. Written as DNA, the CDR3 is TGTGCCAGCAGCCGCGGGACAGACACTGAAGCTTTCTTT.